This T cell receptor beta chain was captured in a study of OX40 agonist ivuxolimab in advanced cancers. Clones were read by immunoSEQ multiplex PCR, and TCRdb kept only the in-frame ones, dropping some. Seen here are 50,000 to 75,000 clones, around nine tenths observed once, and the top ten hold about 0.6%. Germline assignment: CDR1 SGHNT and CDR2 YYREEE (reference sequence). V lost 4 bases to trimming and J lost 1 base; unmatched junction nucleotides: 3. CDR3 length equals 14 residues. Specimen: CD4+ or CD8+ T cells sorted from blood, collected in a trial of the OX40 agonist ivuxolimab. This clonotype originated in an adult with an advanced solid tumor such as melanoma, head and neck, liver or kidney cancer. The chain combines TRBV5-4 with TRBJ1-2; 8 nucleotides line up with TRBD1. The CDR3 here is CASSPGGSNYGYTF. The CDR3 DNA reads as TGTGCCAGCAGCCCAGGGGGCAGTAACTATGGCTACACCTTC. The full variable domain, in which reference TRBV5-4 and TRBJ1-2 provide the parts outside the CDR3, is ETGVTQSPTHLIKTRGQQVTLRCSSQSGHNTVSWYQQALGQGPQFIFQYYREEENGRGNFPPRFSGLQFPNYSSELNVNALELDDSALYLCASSPGGSNYGYTFGSGTRLTVV.